This T cell receptor (beta chain) was observed in a study of blood T cell repertoires in COVID-19. The authors' processing: Estimation of nucleated cell counts was performed using reference gene primer amplification. The table came from immunoSEQ multiplex PCR; TCRdb's copy has only in-frame clones and leaves some out. The D gene and trimming were derived from the DNA, and the V and J assignments and clone size from that table. Of fewer than 150,000 clones in the sample, about 88% were seen once. Germline V gene sequence: CDR1 SGHDN, CDR2 FVKESK. The CDR3 length is 13 residues. V lost 4 bases to trimming and J lost 9 bases; unmatched junction nucleotides: 8.

The sequence came from an older woman who had recovered from COVID-19. Sequenced material: peripheral blood. The V call is TRBV14, the J call TRBJ1-1, with 7 bases lining up with TRBD1. CDR3 bases: TGTGCCAGCAGCCCGGACAGGCGGGGAAAAGCTTTCTTT. Protein product: CASSPDRRGKAFF. Complete variable domain (other parts from reference TRBV14 and TRBJ1-1): EAGVTQFPSHSVIEKGQTVTLRCDPISGHDNLYWYRRVMGKEIKFLLHFVKESKQDESGMPNNRFLAERTGGTYSTLKVQPAELEDSGVYFCASSPDRRGKAFFGQGTRLTVV.